Included here is one TCR beta chain sequence, with context. Its antigen is still unknown. This entry comes from a study of cytomegalovirus exposure and HLA in healthy donors. General study points: The majority of TCR sequences were rare, yet some public TCRs appeared in many donors. Specificity of three CMV-associated chains for CMV antigens was verified in vitro. High sensitivity and specificity were reportedly achieved when the classifier diagnosed cytomegalovirus status.

The CDR3 length is 11 residues. Germline-derived CDR1 and CDR2 are DFQATT and SNEGSKA (reference sequence). The ends were cut back, 0 bases at V and 4 bases at J, with 3 bases in the middle. Sequenced by immunoSEQ multiplex PCR; TCRdb stores in-frame clones only, minus some. The data hold nearly 200,000 clones, with 75% to 85% observed a single time. The TCR sequence derives from a woman aged 25 to 45 in good health and CMV-seropositive. V gene TRBV20-1 combines with J gene TRBJ1-1, with D unclear. The specimen was PBMCs. The CDR3: CSARDITEAFF. The CDR3 nucleotides read TGCAGTGCTAGAGACATCACTGAAGCTTTCTTT.